This T cell receptor beta chain was documented in a study of blood T cell repertoires in COVID-19. Study details: The United States, Italy and Spain were the sources of the acute and convalescent COVID-19 samples. The cDNA or gDNA used as material had been derived from T cells, B-cell-depleted T cells, or PBMCs.

Germline trimming cut 2 bases from V and 4 bases from J; bases unmatched to any gene: 4. The CDR3 sequence is 15 residues long. Germline assignment: CDR1 SQVTM and CDR2 ANQGSEA. Original handling: The authors estimated nucleated cell counts from reference gene primer amplification. Data came from immunoSEQ multiplex PCR; TCRdb stores just in-frame clones and leaves some out. Clone size and V and J calls were adopted from that table, with D and trimming inferred from the DNA. The data hold roughly 150,000 clones, with over 75% observed a single time. The source is a man between 60 and 70 years old with active or convalescent COVID-19. Sample: peripheral blood. This chain links TRBV29-1 with TRBJ2-5; the match to TRBD2 covers 13 bases. The CDR3 sequence: CSVERLAGGTETQYF. In nucleotides, the CDR3 is TGCAGCGTTGAAAGACTAGCGGGGGGCACAGAGACCCAGTACTTC.